This T cell receptor (beta chain) was captured in a study of long-term antiretroviral therapy in people with HIV. Whole-study findings and limits: Samples were collected from the mid-2000s to the late 2010s under possibly less effective ART regimens. CDR3 length ranges were narrower in HIV repertoires than in controls. Clonal populations expanded prior to ART predominated within the repertoire at all time points.

Per the germline V gene, CDR1 is LNHDA and CDR2 is SQIVND (reference sequence). Trimming removed 5 bases from V and 4 bases from J, with 21 bases in between. This CDR3 is 16 amino acids long. This clone was seen just once. Its antigen is unknown. Version v3.0 of the immunoSEQ assay ran at survey level. The protocol was immunoSEQ multiplex PCR, while the TCRdb copy is restricted to in-frame clones and leaves out a portion. The sample has 20,000 to 25,000 clones, approximately 80% seen once; the top ten hold approximately 5.1%. This specimen consisted of unsorted PBMCs, obtained 0.3 years after starting antiretroviral therapy. The clonotype comes from a man between 50 and 59 years old with HIV. The chain employs TRBV19 and TRBJ2-7; D remains ambiguous. CDR3 sequence (DNA): TGTGCCAGTAGTTCCCTGCCCGACGTGCGCGAATACGAGCAGTACTTC. Translation: CASSSLPDVREYEQYF.